The 28 T cell receptor beta chains below were found in one sample sequenced in a study of breast tumors, draining lymph nodes, adjacent tissues. Axillary draining lymph nodes of breast cancer patients supplied the node samples. TCRdb fed the multiplex PCR reads into MiXCR, producing one record per CDR3 protein. Here the sample spans approximately 130,000 distinct CDR3 sequences, around 22% being singletons. The specimen was axillary lymph node tissue. These receptors originate from a female donor with breast cancer. Some clones in this sample may be carry-over from other donors' samples.

The gene calls are TRBV7-9 and TRBJ2-4, with 11 bases aligning to TRBD2. The CDR3 is made up of 18 amino acids. The V and J ends lost 4 bases and 0 bases, in that order; junction bases with no gene match: 8. Germline V lookup: CDR1 SEHNR, CDR2 FQNEAQ (reference sequence). In nucleotides, the CDR3 is TGTGCCAGCAGCTCCCCCCCCGGGACTAGCGGAGCCAAAAACATTCAGTACTTC. Protein: CASSSPPGTSGAKNIQYF.

Note on this clonotype: This may arise from a read error, as a much more abundant clone is one base away. This sequence joins TRBV6-2 or TRBV6-3 and TRBJ2-1, with D tentatively TRBD2 (6 bases). Germline assignment: CDR1 MNHEY and CDR2 SVGEGT. The CDR3 covers 12 residues. CDR3 bases: TGTGCCAGCGGTTATGCAGCGGGTGAGCAGTTCTTC. This codes for CASGYAAGEQFF.

This clonotype was observed many times. V gene TRBV4-3 combines with J gene TRBJ2-7, with 8 bases fitting TRBD2. J was trimmed by 0 bases and V by 1 base; bases with no gene match: 2. The CDR3 is 15 residues long. Germline V gene sequence: CDR1 LGHNA, CDR2 YSLEER. This CDR3 is CASSQGSGSSYEQYF. As DNA, the CDR3 is TGCGCCAGCAGCCAAGGGAGCGGGAGCTCCTACGAGCAGTACTTC.

This clonotype was observed many times. The chain joins TRBV4-3 to TRBJ2-1; 9 nucleotides match TRBD2. The length of the CDR3 is 18 residues. J lost 2 bases, V lost 0 bases, and 8 bases had no gene match. Germline loops: CDR1 LGHNA, CDR2 YSLEER. The CDR3 protein is CASSQDLLAGYPYNEQFF. DNA of the CDR3: TGCGCCAGCAGCCAAGATCTTCTAGCGGGATATCCCTACAATGAGCAGTTCTTC.

This clonotype has ten or more counts. The DNA of the CDR3 is TGTGCCAGCAGCCAAGACCCCTCGGGGGGTACTGGAAACACCATATATTTT. Amino acids: CASSQDPSGGTGNTIYF. The genes are TRBV4-2 and TRBJ1-3; tentatively, D is TRBD1 (5 bases). The CDR3 length is 17 residues. Germline V lookup: CDR1 LGHNA, CDR2 YNFKEQ. V gave up 0 bases and J gave up 2 bases, with 14 bases separating them.

At least ten counts were recorded for this clonotype. The chain joins TRBV20-1 to TRBJ2-5, with 11 bases lining up with TRBD2. Trimming took 4 bases from V and 4 from J; bases not matched to a gene: 8. CDR3 size: 15 residues. CDR1 and CDR2 (germline): DFQATT, SNEGSKA (reference sequence). In DNA, the CDR3 is TGCAGTGCTACCAATCTAGCGGGAGGACGAGAGACCCAGTACTTC. Translation gives CSATNLAGGRETQYF.

This clonotype came up many times. The V and J genes are TRBV12-3 or TRBV12-4 and TRBJ1-2; D unclear. There are 13 residues in the CDR3. Between the trimmed V and J ends, which lost 6 bases and 4 bases, there was a span of 12 bases. Here the CDR3 DNA reads TGTGCCAGCAGATTTTCGGGCCTCTATGGCTACACCTTC. This codes for CASRFSGLYGYTF.

This clonotype was counted many times. The chain links TRBV6-2 or TRBV6-3 to TRBJ1-6, with D maybe TRBD1 (5 bases). Trimming stripped 6 bases from V and 6 bases from J, with 12 bases between. Germline CDR1 is MNHEY and CDR2 is SVGEGT. The length of the CDR3 is 14 residues. The CDR3: CASRTGGSNSPLHF. The DNA of the CDR3 is TGTGCCAGCAGAACCGGGGGAAGTAATTCACCCCTCCACTTT.

This clonotype was counted at least ten times. The rearrangement uses TRBV5-1 and TRBJ2-3; TRBD1 matches at 8 bases. This CDR3 comprises 16 residues. Germline-derived CDR1 and CDR2 are SGHRS and YFSETQ. V shed 0 bases, J shed 1 base, and the junction held 4 bases outside the gene matches. CDR3 sequence (DNA): TGCGCCAGCAGCTTGGAACAGGGGGTCGGCACAGATACGCAGTATTTT. Translating it yields CASSLEQGVGTDTQYF.

This clonotype has ten or more counts. The J gene is TRBJ2-7, the V gene TRBV6-5; 9 bases align to TRBD2. V was clipped by 6 bases and J by 6 bases; unmatched bases: 12. The length of the CDR3 is 15 residues. Germline V gene data show CDR1 as MNHEY and CDR2 as SVGAGI. The CDR3 region is CASRKGGSGSIEQYF. For the CDR3, the DNA is TGTGCCAGCAGAAAAGGCGGTAGCGGGAGTATCGAGCAGTACTTC.

This clonotype appeared many times. The rearrangement joins TRBV30 to TRBJ2-1, with D hard to call. This CDR3 comprises 13 residues. The V end lost 4 bases, the J end lost 5 bases, and 12 bases lay between the germline ends. Germline V gene sequence: CDR1 GTSNPN, CDR2 SVGIG (reference sequence). CDR3 region: CAWTPNRDNEQFF. The CDR3, as DNA: TGTGCCTGGACCCCAAATAGAGACAATGAGCAGTTCTTC.

This clonotype was counted only a few times. This sequence joins TRBV28 and TRBJ2-4; D may be TRBD2 (6 bases). The V gene lost 2 bases and the J gene lost 0 bases, with 11 bases spanning the gap. This CDR3 contains 16 residues. The germline gives CDR1 MDHEN, CDR2 SYDVKM. CDR3 DNA sequence: TGTGCCAGCAGTTTACGGCAGGGACTAGCCAAAAACATTCAGTACTTC. Protein product: CASSLRQGLAKNIQYF.

This clonotype was found a few times. The chain recombines TRBV27 with TRBJ2-1, with 7 bases lining up with TRBD2. Germline V gene lookup returns CDR1 MNHEY and CDR2 SMNVEV (reference sequence). Trimming cost V 5 bases and J 1 base; bases outside gene matches: 8. The CDR3 loop spans 16 amino acids. The CDR3 DNA follows: TGTGCCAGCAGTCCCCAGGTGGGAGGGTCCTACAATGAGCAGTTCTTC. Protein product: CASSPQVGGSYNEQFF.

This clonotype showed up many times. The CDR3, as DNA: TGCGCCAGCATGGACGGGCTCTCCTACGAGCAGTACTTC. It is translated as CASMDGLSYEQYF. This chain links TRBV5-1 with TRBJ2-7; no reliable D call. The CDR3 is made up of 13 amino acids. CDR1 SGHRS and CDR2 YFSETQ come from the germline V gene. Trimming removed 6 bases from V and 0 bases from J, with 10 bases in between.

Points on this clonotype: A much larger clone is a single base away; this may be a read error. The chain links TRBV13 to TRBJ2-7, with 7 bases lining up with TRBD2. The CDR3 runs 15 residues. Per the germline V gene, CDR1 is PRHDT and CDR2 is FYEKMQ (reference sequence). The CDR3 bases are TGTGCCAGCAGCTCTACCGCGGGGGTCTCCTACGTGCAGTACTTC. As protein: CASSSTAGVSYVQYF. The variable domain in full, completed from reference TRBV13 and TRBJ2-7, reads AAGVIQSPRHLIKEKRETATLKCYPIPRHDTVYWYQQGPGQDPQFLISFYEKMQSDKGSIPDRFSAQQFSDYHSELNMSSLELGDSALYFCASSSTAGVSYVQYFGPGTRLTVT.

The sample holds many counts of this clonotype. V gene TRBV5-1 combines with J gene TRBJ2-3, with 12 bases that match TRBD2. Germline CDR1 SGHRS, CDR2 YFSETQ. V lost 4 bases to trimming and J lost 4 bases; unmatched junction nucleotides: 10. This CDR3 contains 17 residues. CDR3 in amino acids: CASSLPTSGSMADTQYF. CDR3 DNA sequence: TGCGCCAGCAGCCTGCCGACTAGCGGGAGTATGGCAGATACGCAGTATTTT. The variable domain in full, with the rest retrieved from reference TRBV5-1 and TRBJ2-3, is KAGVTQTPRYLIKTRGQQVTLSCSPISGHRSVSWYQQTPGQGLQFLFEYFSETQRNKGNFPGRFSGRQFSNSRSEMNVSTLELGDSALYLCASSLPTSGSMADTQYFGPGTRLTVL.

Many counts were recorded for this clonotype. The chain recombines TRBV27 with TRBJ1-2; TRBD1 is a possible D gene (5 bases). This CDR3 comprises 17 residues. V was shortened by 6 bases and J by 2 bases, with 22 bases between the two germline ends. Germline V CDR1 and CDR2: MNHEY, SMNVEV (reference sequence). CDR3 in DNA: TGTGCCAGCAGCCCCAAGTGGGGGGGGAACTACAACTATGGCTACACCTTC. Translated: CASSPKWGGNYNYGYTF.

On this clonotype itself: Possible read error: a much larger clone is one base away. Since no conserved phenylalanine or tryptophan closes the CDR3, a read error is the likely cause. The V gene is TRBV20-1, the J gene TRBJ2-5; TRBD1 matches at 7 bases. CDR3 length: 12 amino acids. The V gene's germline CDR1 is DFQATT and CDR2 SNEGSKA (reference sequence). Trimming removed 6 bases from V and 5 bases from J; junction bases left unmatched: 6. CDR3 DNA: TGCAGTGCCCGACAGGGACAGGAGACCCAGTACCTC. It codes for CSARQGQETQYL.

The V gene is TRBV9, the J gene TRBJ2-5, with D maybe TRBD1 (6 bases). Deletions cut 3 bases from V and 1 base from J, with 10 bases between. The CDR3 is 14 amino acids. Germline V CDR1 and CDR2: SGDLS, YYNGEE. The CDR3 loop reads CASSGGHSQETQYF. The CDR3 DNA is TGTGCCAGCAGCGGGGGACATTCCCAAGAGACCCAGTACTTC. Supplemented by reference TRBV9 and TRBJ2-5, the full variable domain reads DSGVTQTPKHLITATGQRVTLRCSPRSGDLSVYWYQQSLDQGLQFLIQYYNGEERAKGNILERFSAQQFPDLHSELNLSSLELGDSALYFCASSGGHSQETQYFGPGTRLLVL.

Regarding this clonotype: A much larger clone lies one base from this, so it may be a read error. The gene calls are TRBV28 and TRBJ2-1, with D uncertain. CDR3 size: 12 residues. CDR1 is MDHEN and CDR2 is SYDVKM in the germline V gene. The CDR3 DNA sequence: TGTGCCAACAGTTTAAGGCAATCGGAGCAGTTCTTC. Translated: CANSLRQSEQFF.

This clonotype was observed many times. The chain joins TRBV29-1 to TRBJ2-5, with TRBD2 matching 13 bases. Germline lookup yields CDR1 SQVTM and CDR2 ANQGSEA. The CDR3 totals 14 residues. Trimming at V came to 6 bases and at J to 4 bases, leaving 5 bases not matched to a gene. CDR3: CSVGGLAGPETQYF. The DNA for the CDR3 is TGCAGCGTGGGGGGACTAGCGGGACCAGAGACCCAGTACTTC.

This clonotype was observed many times. The chain links TRBV7-6 to TRBJ2-1, with 14 bases lining up with TRBD2. Unmatched junction bases numbered 6, after V lost 4 bases and J lost 7 bases. The CDR3 extends over 16 amino acids. Germline V gene sequence: CDR1 SGHVS, CDR2 FNYEAQ. The CDR3 coding sequence is TGTGCCAGCAGCTCGACTAGCGGGAGGGGTTTAAATGAGCAGTTCTTC. This encodes CASSSTSGRGLNEQFF. Variable domain in full (rest from reference TRBV7-6 and TRBJ2-1): GAGVSQSPRYKVTKRGQDVALRCDPISGHVSLYWYRQALGQGPEFLTYFNYEAQQDKSGLPNDRFSAERPEGSISTLTIQRTEQRDSAMYRCASSSTSGRGLNEQFFGPGTRLTVL.

This chain uses TRBV19 with TRBJ2-1; 14 nucleotides line up with TRBD2. V lost 5 bases, J lost 2 bases, and 5 bases stayed unmatched. CDR3 length: 17 amino acids. The V gene's germline CDR1 is LNHDA and CDR2 SQIVND (reference sequence). The chain's CDR3 is CASSAGLAGEPYNEQFF. The CDR3 DNA reads as TGTGCCAGTAGTGCGGGACTAGCGGGAGAACCCTACAATGAGCAGTTCTTC. The whole variable domain, remainder taken from reference TRBV19 and TRBJ2-1, is DGGITQSPKYLFRKEGQNVTLSCEQNLNHDAMYWYRQDPGQGLRLIYYSQIVNDFQKGDIAEGYSVSREKKESFPLTVTSAQKNPTAFYLCASSAGLAGEPYNEQFFGPGTRLTVL.

As concerns this clonotype: This clone may be a read error of a much larger clone one base away. This is likely a read error, given that the CDR3 carries no conserved phenylalanine or tryptophan at its end. The chain has TRBV20-1 and TRBJ2-5, with TRBD1 identical over 7 bases. CDR3 length: 12 residues. CDR1 and CDR2 (germline): DFQATT, SNEGSKA (reference sequence). Trimming removed 6 bases from V and 3 bases from J; junction bases left unmatched: 4. The CDR3 is CSATGAEETQYL. Written as DNA, the CDR3 is TGCAGTGCCACAGGGGCGGAAGAGACCCAGTACCTC.

In its sample, this clonotype was seen many times. The genes are TRBV10-3 and TRBJ2-3; D gene uncertain. CDR1 and CDR2 (germline): ENHRY, SYGVKD. V gave up 4 bases and J gave up 0 bases, with 2 bases separating them. The CDR3 is 12 residues long. For the CDR3, the DNA is TGTGCCATCAGTGCCAGCACAGATACGCAGTATTTT. It yields the protein CAISASTDTQYF.

This clonotype appeared a few times. The CDR3 bases are TGTGCCAGCAGCGTAGAGCCTAGCGGGAGGTACGACAATGAGCAGTTCTTC. Encoded protein: CASSVEPSGRYDNEQFF. The chain has TRBV9 and TRBJ2-1, with TRBD2 matching 11 bases. The CDR3 has 17 residues. The germline V gene has CDR1 SGDLS and CDR2 YYNGEE. Losses at the gene ends were 0 bases for V and 5 bases for J; bases not matched to a gene: 7.

At least ten counts were recorded for this clonotype. V gene TRBV15 combines with J gene TRBJ2-1; D gene ambiguous. The CDR3 runs 14 residues. V lost 5 bases and J 0 bases, leaving 8 bases between the germline ends. Germline CDR1 and CDR2: LNHNV and YYDKDF (reference sequence). CDR3 nucleotides: TGTGCCACCAGCTGGTCGAGCTCCTACAATGAGCAGTTCTTC. Its translation is CATSWSSSYNEQFF.

Concerning this clonotype: As the CDR3 is not closed by the conserved phenylalanine or tryptophan, this likely results from a read error. V usage is TRBV2 and J usage is TRBJ2-7, with 10 bases fitting TRBD2. This CDR3 is 13 amino acids long. Germline CDR1 SNHLY, CDR2 FYNNEI. The CDR3 protein is CAISTSGNYGQYL. In DNA form, the CDR3 reads TGTGCTATCAGCACTAGCGGGAATTATGGGCAGTACCTC.